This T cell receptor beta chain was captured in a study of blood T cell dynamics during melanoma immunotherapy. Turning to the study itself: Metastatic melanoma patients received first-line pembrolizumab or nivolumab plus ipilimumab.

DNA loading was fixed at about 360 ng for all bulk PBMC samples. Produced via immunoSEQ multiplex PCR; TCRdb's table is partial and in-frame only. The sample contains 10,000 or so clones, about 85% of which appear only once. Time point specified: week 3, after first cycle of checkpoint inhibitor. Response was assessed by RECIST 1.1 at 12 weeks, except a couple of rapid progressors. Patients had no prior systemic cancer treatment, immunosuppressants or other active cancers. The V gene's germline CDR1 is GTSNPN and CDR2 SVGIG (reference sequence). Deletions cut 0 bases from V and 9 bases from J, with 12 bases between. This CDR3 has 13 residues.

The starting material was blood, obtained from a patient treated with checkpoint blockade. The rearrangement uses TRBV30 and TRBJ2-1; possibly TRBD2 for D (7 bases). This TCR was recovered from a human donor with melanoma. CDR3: CAWSVPGGREQFF. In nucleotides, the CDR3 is TGTGCCTGGAGTGTACCGGGGGGCCGTGAGCAGTTCTTC. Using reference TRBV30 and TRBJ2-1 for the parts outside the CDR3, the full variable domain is SQTIHQWPATLVQPVGSPLSLECTVEGTSNPNLYWYRQAAGRGLQLLFYSVGIGQISSEVPQNLSASRPQDRQFILSSKKLLLSDSGFYLCAWSVPGGREQFFGPGTRLTVL.